Below are 5 T cell receptor beta chains sequenced from a single sample in a study of blood T cell repertoires in COVID-19. Measured with immunoSEQ multiplex PCR; TCRdb has only the in-frame clones, and not every one. Of over 55,000 clones detected, around nine tenths appear once; the ten largest clones hold 15% to 20%. Specimen: peripheral blood. These receptors all stem from a woman older than 75 with acute or convalescent COVID-19.

The chain is built from TRBV9 and TRBJ1-1, with D possibly matching TRBD1 (5 bases). The CDR3 extends over 13 amino acids. CDR1 SGDLS and CDR2 YYNGEE come from the germline V gene. The V end lost 5 bases, the J end lost 5 bases, and 13 bases lay between the germline ends. The CDR3 DNA is TGTGCCAGCAGAAATCAGGGTGGGACTGAAGCTTTCTTT. This encodes CASRNQGGTEAFF.

The V gene is TRBV19, the J gene TRBJ2-3; 13 nucleotides match TRBD2. The CDR3 is made up of 16 amino acids. After removal of 5 bases from V and 4 bases from J, the junction contained 6 bases not matched to a gene. Germline V gene lookup returns CDR1 LNHDA and CDR2 SQIVND (reference sequence). The CDR3: CASSLHGLAGADTQYF. The CDR3 DNA is TGTGCCAGTAGTCTACATGGACTAGCGGGGGCAGATACGCAGTATTTT.

The rearrangement joins TRBV19 to TRBJ2-5, with 8 nucleotides matching TRBD1. The CDR3 runs 14 residues. V lost 7 bases, J lost 0 bases, and 4 bases stayed unmatched. Germline V gene data show CDR1 as LNHDA and CDR2 as SQIVND (reference sequence). The DNA of the CDR3 is TGTGCCAGTAATCGGGACAGGTACCAAGAGACCCAGTACTTC. Translation gives CASNRDRYQETQYF.

This rearrangement joins TRBV27 to TRBJ2-5, with TRBD1 matching over 7 bases. Per the germline V gene, CDR1 is MNHEY and CDR2 is SMNVEV (reference sequence). Trimming took 4 bases from V and 6 from J; bases not matched to a gene: 5. This CDR3 is 13 amino acids long. CDR3 in DNA: TGTGCCAGCAGTTCGACAGGGACGAAGACCCAGTACTTC. Translated: CASSSTGTKTQYF.

This chain uses TRBV4-2 with TRBJ1-1; 10 nucleotides agree with TRBD1. CDR1 and CDR2 from the germline V gene are LGHNA and YNFKEQ. The CDR3 has 15 residues. V shed 3 bases, J shed 1 base, and the junction held 2 bases outside the gene matches. The CDR3 reads CASSQTGGENTEAFF. As DNA, the CDR3 is TGTGCCAGCAGCCAGACAGGGGGCGAGAACACTGAAGCTTTCTTT.